The 20 T cell receptor beta chains reported below all come from one sample, sequenced in a study of T cell changes during pregnancy in multiple sclerosis. The method was immunoSEQ multiplex PCR; TCRdb's version includes in-frame clones alone and lacks a portion of them. The sample carries some 70,000 clones, about nine tenths recorded once. The sample was peripheral blood, taken in the first trimester of pregnancy. The receptors come from a female donor with multiple sclerosis, enrolled in a pregnancy study.

This clone occurred once. The J gene is TRBJ2-2, the V gene TRBV7-3; 8 bases align to TRBD2. Germline CDR1 is SGHTA and CDR2 is FQGTGA. The CDR3 length is 14 residues. J lost 4 bases, V lost 2 bases, and 0 bases had no gene match. The CDR3 bases are TGTGCCAGCAGCTTACGGGGGGGCACCGGGGAGCTGTTTTTT. Protein sequence: CASSLRGGTGELFF.

The rearrangement joins TRBV7-3 to TRBJ2-2, with TRBD2 matching 9 bases. The V and J ends lost 5 bases and 3 bases, in that order; junction bases with no gene match: 4. This CDR3 contains 15 residues. CDR1 is SGHTA, CDR2 FQGTGA, per germline. The CDR3 region has the DNA TGTGCCAGCAGCGCCACTAGCGGGTACACCGGGGAGCTGTTTTTT. Translation: CASSATSGYTGELFF. The complete variable domain, with remaining parts taken from reference TRBV7-3 and TRBJ2-2, reads GAGVSQTPSNKVTEKGKYVELRCDPISGHTALYWYRQSLGQGPEFLIYFQGTGAADDSGLPNDRFFAVRPEGSVSTLKIQRTERGDSAVYLCASSATSGYTGELFFGEGSRLTVL.

The chain has TRBV6-1 and TRBJ2-5; 10 bases line up with TRBD1. Losses at the gene ends were 6 bases for V and 5 bases for J; bases not matched to a gene: 9. Germline-derived CDR1 and CDR2 are MNHNS and SASEGT. This CDR3 is 15 amino acids long. Written as DNA, the CDR3 is TGTGCCAGCAGCAAGGACAGGGGGAGGTCGGAGACCCAGTACTTC. Protein sequence: CASSKDRGRSETQYF.

V is TRBV7-9 and J is TRBJ1-1; TRBD1 aligns across 9 bases. Germline trimming cut 6 bases from V and 1 base from J; bases unmatched to any gene: 6. The CDR3 is made up of 15 amino acids. The germline V gene encodes CDR1 SEHNR and CDR2 FQNEAQ (reference sequence). CDR3 in amino acids: CASSRDRVKNTEAFF. Here the CDR3 DNA reads TGTGCCAGCAGTAGGGACAGGGTTAAGAACACTGAAGCTTTCTTT.

This clone occurred a few times. As DNA, the CDR3 is TGTGCCAGCAGTCCATGGACAGGGGCAAGCACTGAAGCTTTCTTT. Protein sequence: CASSPWTGASTEAFF. This sequence joins TRBV28 and TRBJ1-1; TRBD1 matches 9 bases. V gave up 5 bases and J gave up 4 bases; unmatched junction bases: 8. Germline V gene sequence: CDR1 MDHEN, CDR2 SYDVKM. The CDR3 has 15 residues.

The V and J genes are TRBV19 and TRBJ1-5, with D perhaps TRBD1 (5 bases). V lost 5 bases and J lost 9, with 11 bases in between. This CDR3 spans 12 amino acids. Germline CDR1 is LNHDA and CDR2 is SQIVND (reference sequence). The CDR3 DNA sequence: TGTGCCAGTAGTGTAGGGGCGGGGCCCCAGCATTTT. Protein product: CASSVGAGPQHF.

This chain joins TRBV14 and TRBJ1-1, with 8 nucleotides matching TRBD1. There are 14 residues in the CDR3. With V trimmed by 4 bases and J by 5 bases, 6 bases remained unmatched. In germline, CDR1 is SGHDN, CDR2 FVKESK. The CDR3 nucleotides read TGTGCCAGCAGCCTCTTCCGGGACAGGACTGAAGCTTTCTTT. It yields the protein CASSLFRDRTEAFF. Using reference TRBV14 and TRBJ1-1 for the parts outside the CDR3, the full variable domain is EAGVTQFPSHSVIEKGQTVTLRCDPISGHDNLYWYRRVMGKEIKFLLHFVKESKQDESGMPNNRFLAERTGGTYSTLKVQPAELEDSGVYFCASSLFRDRTEAFFGQGTRLTVV.

This chain's CDR3 is CASSFTSGSTDTQYF. CDR3 in DNA: TGCGCCAGCAGCTTTACTAGCGGCAGCACAGATACGCAGTATTTT. The V gene is TRBV5-1, the J gene TRBJ2-3; 8 positions agree with TRBD2. With 2 bases clipped from V and 0 bases from J, the junction kept 2 bases outside the gene matches. CDR1 and CDR2 from the germline V gene are SGHRS and YFSETQ. This CDR3 spans 15 amino acids.

This clone was recorded only once. The CDR3 here is CASTRSGEQYF. The CDR3 DNA is TGTGCCAGCACCCGTTCGGGGGAGCAGTACTTC. The V and J genes are TRBV6-5 and TRBJ2-7; D is possibly TRBD2 (5 bases). Looked up from germline, CDR1 is MNHEY and CDR2 is SVGAGI. The CDR3 has 11 residues. Trimming stripped 7 bases from V and 7 bases from J, with 11 bases between.

This chain links TRBV6-5 with TRBJ1-2, with TRBD1 as a possible D gene (5 bases). This CDR3 is built from 15 residues. The V gene lost 5 bases and the J gene lost 2 bases, with 15 bases spanning the gap. Germline CDR1 and CDR2: MNHEY and SVGAGI. The CDR3 protein is CASSNAGIGNYGYTF. CDR3 sequence (DNA): TGTGCCAGCAGTAATGCAGGGATAGGAAACTATGGCTACACCTTC.

The gene calls are TRBV5-1 and TRBJ2-6; D possibly corresponds to TRBD1 (5 bases). V dropped 0 bases and J dropped 0 bases, with 7 bases sitting between them. The CDR3 is 16 amino acids. The V gene's germline CDR1 is SGHRS and CDR2 YFSETQ. The chain's CDR3 is CASSLGQGSGANVLTF. The CDR3 DNA reads TGCGCCAGCAGCTTGGGTCAGGGCTCTGGGGCCAACGTCCTGACTTTC.

The chain joins TRBV4-1 to TRBJ2-7; 9 bases are a match to TRBD2. V trimming: 1 base; J trimming: 2 bases; junction bases outside the gene matches: 3. The CDR3 is made up of 15 amino acids. The germline V gene encodes CDR1 MGHRA and CDR2 YSYEKL. CDR3 DNA: TGCGCCAGCAGCCAAGTACCTAGCGGGACCTACGAGCAGTACTTC. This encodes CASSQVPSGTYEQYF.

V and J are TRBV28 and TRBJ2-7; 7 bases are shared with TRBD1. This CDR3 is built from 13 residues. V dropped 6 bases and J dropped 5; count of bases not matched to a gene: 7. CDR1 and CDR2 from the germline V gene are MDHEN and SYDVKM. The CDR3 is CASRTGISHEQYF. The DNA of the CDR3 is TGTGCCAGCAGGACAGGGATATCCCACGAGCAGTACTTC. The full variable domain, its missing parts supplied by reference TRBV28 and TRBJ2-7, is DVKVTQSSRYLVKRTGEKVFLECVQDMDHENMFWYRQDPGLGLRLIYFSYDVKMKEKGDIPEGYSVSREKKERFSLILESASTNQTSMYLCASRTGISHEQYFGPGTRLTVT.

This chain uses TRBV28 with TRBJ2-3, with 9 bases that match TRBD1. The germline V gene has CDR1 MDHEN and CDR2 SYDVKM. V was pared by 3 bases and J by 5 bases, with 6 bases of the junction left unmatched. This CDR3 has 15 amino acids. Written as DNA, the CDR3 is TGTGCCAGCAGTTTGACCGGGACAGGGATAGATACGCAGTATTTT. Its protein is CASSLTGTGIDTQYF.

The V gene is TRBV25-1, the J gene TRBJ2-1; the match to TRBD2 covers 7 bases. Trimming at V came to 8 bases and at J to 6 bases, leaving 4 bases not matched to a gene. Germline V gene data show CDR1 as MGHDK and CDR2 as SYGVNS. The CDR3 loop spans 12 amino acids. The CDR3 sequence: CASGRAGNEQFF. CDR3 coding DNA: TGTGCCAGCGGGAGGGCCGGCAATGAGCAGTTCTTC.

The rearrangement joins TRBV6-5 to TRBJ2-2; D is uncertain. Trimming stripped 0 bases from V and 5 bases from J, with 13 bases between. Germline CDR1 is MNHEY and CDR2 is SVGAGI. CDR3 length: 16 amino acids. CDR3 in amino acids: CASSYSGLRRTGELFF. CDR3 DNA: TGTGCCAGCAGTTACTCTGGGCTACGTCGGACCGGGGAGCTGTTTTTT.

The gene calls are TRBV6-1 and TRBJ1-6; possible D gene TRBD1, 5 bases. Germline V lookup: CDR1 MNHNS, CDR2 SASEGT. V was clipped by 3 bases and J by 4 bases, with 13 bases between them. This CDR3 contains 16 residues. The CDR3 DNA reads TGTGCCAGCAGTGATAGCGGGGCACAGTATAATTCACCCCTCCACTTT. Protein product: CASSDSGAQYNSPLHF.

The chain employs TRBV18 and TRBJ2-1; 13 bases match TRBD2. The germline V gene encodes CDR1 KGHSH and CDR2 LQKENI. Losses at the gene ends were 6 bases for V and 6 bases for J; bases not matched to a gene: 23. This CDR3 is 21 amino acids long. As DNA, the CDR3 is TGTGCCAGCTCCGTGCAGGAACTAGCGGGAGGGATTGCCGGCCAGAGCAATGAGCAGTTCTTC. Translated, it gives CASSVQELAGGIAGQSNEQFF.

The V call is TRBV6-5, the J call TRBJ2-1; 14 bases align to TRBD2. Germline values: CDR1 MNHEY, CDR2 SVGAGI. V dropped 6 bases and J dropped 14; count of bases not matched to a gene: 9. This CDR3 comprises 14 residues. The CDR3 loop is CASRGGTSGRTKFF. DNA of the CDR3: TGTGCCAGCAGAGGCGGGACTAGCGGGAGAACGAAGTTCTTC.

The chain carries TRBV5-4 and TRBJ1-2; tentatively, D is TRBD1 (5 bases). Trimming stripped 4 bases from V and 4 bases from J, with 11 bases between. Germline V lookup: CDR1 SGHNT, CDR2 YYREEE (reference sequence). The CDR3 has 13 amino acids. The CDR3 protein is CASSRGGTYGYTF. The CDR3 nucleotides read TGTGCCAGCAGCCGGGGAGGGACCTATGGCTACACCTTC.